This T cell receptor (beta chain) was captured by sequencing in a study of response to subunit inactivated influenza vaccine. This clonotype was observed at least ten times. Its cognate antigen is unknown. TCRdb passed the RT-PCR reads through MiXCR, listing each CDR3 protein once. The table shows under 950,000 distinct CDR3 sequences, with 21% occurring only once. Study findings and constraints: Each seasonal influenza vaccination, the authors suggested, recruits few new T cells.

The junction had 9 bases not matched to a gene; V was cut back by 6 bases and J by 6 bases. The CDR3 loop spans 15 amino acids. This specimen was PBMCs from blood, taken more than 4 days after vaccination. This chain links TRBV12-3 or TRBV12-4 with TRBJ2-1; 9 nucleotides match TRBD2. The receptor was derived from a man aged 50-59 years who received an inactivated influenza vaccine. CDR3 amino acids: CASSSGLADGNEQFF. The CDR3 nucleotides read TGTGCCAGCAGCTCGGGACTAGCAGATGGCAATGAGCAGTTCTTC.